Listed below are T cell receptor beta chains from one sample, sequenced in a study of T cells in Graves' hyperthyroidism and ophthalmopathy. TCRdb fed the multiplex PCR reads into MiXCR, producing one record per CDR3 protein. The sample holds 400,000 to 500,000 distinct CDR3 sequences, about 15% seen once. Material: blood. The receptors stem from a woman aged 18-30 years with Graves' hyperthyroidism. Each CDR3 is given with its conserved first and last residue. Each record gives: D gene, V gene, J gene, clone size, CDR3 length, CDR3 DNA, CDR3 protein. The D gene is left open where the match is weak. Some rows have no size entry. The others give once, few or many, or a class for an expanded clone.

.	TRBV30	TRBJ1-2	few	12	TGTGCCTGGAGTGTTGAAGGCCTAGGCTACACCTTC	CAWSVEGLGYTF
.	TRBV6-5	TRBJ1-1	many	13	TGTGCCAGCAGTTGGCGGAGAAACACTGAAGCTTTCTTT	CASSWRRNTEAFF
TRBD2	TRBV7-3	TRBJ2-2	many	15	TGTGCCAGCAGCCGGACTAGCGGGAATGACGGGGAGCTGTTTTTT	CASSRTSGNDGELFF
.	TRBV4-1	TRBJ1-2	few	13	TGCGCCAGCAGCCAAGAGCGATCCTATGGCTACACCTTC	CASSQERSYGYTF
TRBD1	TRBV30	TRBJ2-2	many	16	TGTGCCTGGAGTTCCGGGACAGGGATACTCACCGGGGAGCTGTTTTTT	CAWSSGTGILTGELFF
.	TRBV5-1	TRBJ2-2	many	11	TGCGCCAGCCTGTCTGGCGGGGAGCTGTTTTTT	CASLSGGELFF
.	TRBV6-1	TRBJ2-3	few	13	TGTGCCAGCCTTAGGACAGGCACAGATACGCAGTATTTT	CASLRTGTDTQYF
.	TRBV3-1	TRBJ2-1	many	15	TGTGCCAGCAGCTCAGCGGCCCGTCCCTACAATGAGCAGTTCTTC	CASSSAARPYNEQFF
TRBD2	TRBV7-3	TRBJ2-6	.	19	TGTGCCAGCAGCTTGCGGGGGACTAGCGGGATCTCTGGGGCCAACGTCCTGACTTTC	CASSLRGTSGISGANVLTF
TRBD1	TRBV10-3	TRBJ1-2	many	15	TGTGCCACCCTGGGCCAGGGGGCGACTAACTATGGCTACACCTTC	CATLGQGATNYGYTF
.	TRBV19	TRBJ2-7	many	15	TGTGCCAGTTCGAAGAGAGGACAAAGCTCCTACGAGCAGTACTTC	CASSKRGQSSYEQYF
.	TRBV27	TRBJ1-1	many	13	TGTGCCAGCAGTTTATCGGTAGGGACTGAAGCTTTCTTT	CASSLSVGTEAFF
TRBD2	TRBV6-5	TRBJ2-7	many	14	TGTGCCAGCAGTTACGGGGGGGGACCCTACGAGCAGTACTTC	CASSYGGGPYEQYF
.	TRBV20-1	TRBJ2-3	.	13	TGCAGTGCAGTCAGGGACGGTCCAGATACGCAGTATTTT	CSAVRDGPDTQYF
.	TRBV19	TRBJ1-2	few	16	TGTGCCAGTAGTATCTCCACCGTGAGGCGTTATGATGGCTACACCTTC	CASSISTVRRYDGYTF
TRBD1	TRBV24-1	TRBJ2-1	.	15	TGTGCCACCAGTGATCGACAGGGGGCCCACAATGAGCAGTTCTTC	CATSDRQGAHNEQFF
.	TRBV18	TRBJ2-5	many	13	TGTGCCAGCTCACCTGGGACGGCGGAGACCCAGTACTTC	CASSPGTAETQYF
TRBD1	TRBV19	TRBJ1-5	many	14	TGTGCCAGTAGTGGGACAGGGGGCAATCAGCCCCAGCATTTT	CASSGTGGNQPQHF
.	TRBV2	TRBJ1-3	many	14	TGTGCCACCCTAGAGGGACACTCTGGAAACACCATATATTTT	CATLEGHSGNTIYF
TRBD2	TRBV20-1	TRBJ2-1	many	13	TGCAGTGCTAGGGCGGGAGGACTCAATGAGCAGTTCTTC	CSARAGGLNEQFF
.	TRBV6-1	TRBJ2-4	.	15	TGTGCCAGCAGCCCCTTACAGGGCAACAAAAACATTCAGTACTTC	CASSPLQGNKNIQYF
.	TRBV24-1	TRBJ1-1	many	13	TGTGCCACCAGTGATTGGGGGTGGTCTGAAGCTTTCTTT	CATSDWGWSEAFF
TRBD2	TRBV7-9	TRBJ2-1	.	17	TGTGCCAGCAGCTCCAATAGCGGGAGAGCAGCCTACAATGAGCAGTTCTTC	CASSSNSGRAAYNEQFF
.	TRBV3-1	TRBJ1-1	many	12	TGTGCCAGCAGCCACCAAAACACTGAAGCTTTCTTT	CASSHQNTEAFF
TRBD2	TRBV5-1	TRBJ2-1	.	15	TGCGCCAGCAGCTATACCGGGACTACCGTCCAGGAGCAGTTCTTC	CASSYTGTTVQEQFF
.	TRBV5-1	TRBJ2-5	once	14	TGCGCCAGCAGTGCGGTTGGGGGCCAAGAGACCCAGTACTTC	CASSAVGGQETQYF
.	TRBV6-5	TRBJ2-5	many	14	TGTGCCAGCAGCGCCGGACTACCGCAAGAGACCCAGTACTTC	CASSAGLPQETQYF
TRBD2	TRBV7-9	TRBJ2-1	many	16	TGTGCCAGCAGCTCCGTTCGGACTAGCGGCGGAGATGAGCAGTTCTTC	CASSSVRTSGGDEQFF
.	TRBV4-1	TRBJ1-2	many	14	TGCGCCAGCAGCCAAGATAGGGCAGGTCATGGCTACACCTTC	CASSQDRAGHGYTF
.	TRBV6-1	TRBJ1-4	.	13	TGTGCCAGCGGATTGGCCGATAATGAAAAACTGTTTTTT	CASGLADNEKLFF
.	TRBV20-1	TRBJ2-7	.	13	TGCAGTGCCGAGGGACCGAGTGGCTACGAGCAGTACTTC	CSAEGPSGYEQYF
.	TRBV24-1	TRBJ2-5	many	16	TGTGCCACCAGTGACCCCTTACTAGGGGGGCTCCAGACCCAGTACTTC	CATSDPLLGGLQTQYF
TRBD1	TRBV11-3	TRBJ2-1	few	15	TGTGCCAGCAGCCGCCAGGACAGGGGGCGAAATGGGCAGTTCTTC	CASSRQDRGRNGQFF
.	TRBV4-1	TRBJ2-1	few	17	TGCGCCAGCAGCCAAGAGGGAGGAGGGAGTTATATAAATGAGCAGTTCTTC	CASSQEGGGSYINEQFF
TRBD2	TRBV3-1	TRBJ2-2	few	16	TGTGCCAGCAGCCTCGGGCTAGCGGGAGTGACCGGGGAGCTGTTTTTT	CASSLGLAGVTGELFF
.	TRBV6-5	TRBJ1-1	many	16	TGTGCCAGCAGTTACTCGAATCGGCGCCGCCACACTGAAGCTTTCTTT	CASSYSNRRRHTEAFF
TRBD2	TRBV24-1	TRBJ2-1	few	16	TGTGCCACCAGTGACTCCGGGACTAGCGGGAGGGATAAGCAGTTCTTC	CATSDSGTSGRDKQFF
.	TRBV24-1	TRBJ1-2	many	15	TGTGCCACCAGTGATTTGTCTGACGGGCCCATTAACTACACCTTC	CATSDLSDGPINYTF
.	TRBV7-4	TRBJ1-2	few	13	TGTGCCAGCAGACGGGCCCTAGATGAGGGCTACACCTTC	CASRRALDEGYTF
.	TRBV7-3	TRBJ2-7	.	13	TGTGCCAGCAGCTTCGGAGGGGGGAATGAGCAGTACTTC	CASSFGGGNEQYF
.	TRBV6-2/TRBV6-3	TRBJ1-3	many	15	TGTGCCAGCAGAATCATCCGACCACAGGGAAACACCATATATTTT	CASRIIRPQGNTIYF